The sequence of this TCR beta chain was determined in a study of Ad26.COV2.S vaccination and SARS-CoV-2 variants. Study summary: The trial was COV1001 and the donor's arm was Ad26.COV2.S. Findings of the study overall: It is possible that the TCR breadth and depth analyses underestimated the total T cell responses. The breadth of spike-specific CD8+ and CD4+ T cell responses after vaccination was reportedly substantial.

The germline V gene has CDR1 SGHRS and CDR2 YFSETQ. The V and J ends lost 5 bases and 6 bases, in that order; junction bases with no gene match: 6. CDR3 size: 15 residues. As to this clone: Its antigen is as yet unknown.

Treatment reported: about 20 received Ad26.COV2.S at low or high dose, single or two shots; 5 received placebo; per-sample allocation not given. Vaccine and placebo recipients were sampled on day 63 after the first injection. Some clones are missing from TCRdb's copy, which holds only in-frame ones; the method was immunoSEQ multiplex PCR. The sample consists of over 200,000 clones, 70% to 90% of them appearing once. The TCR originated in a person aged 18-65 years who received the Ad26.COV2.S COVID-19 vaccine or a placebo. The genes are TRBV5-1 and TRBJ1-6; 9 bases map to TRBD1. Specimen: peripheral blood, collected in a trial of Ad26.COV2.S vaccine versus placebo. CDR3 region: CASRLQGAVNSPLHF. As DNA, the CDR3 is TGCGCCAGCAGACTACAGGGGGCGGTTAATTCACCCCTCCACTTT.